The rows below give T cell receptor beta chains drawn from one sample of a study of OX40 agonist ivuxolimab in advanced cancers. Assay: immunoSEQ multiplex PCR; the TCRdb copy retains only in-frame clones and omits some. The top ten hold around 33% of the sample, which has about 31,000 clones, less than 90% seen once. The material was CD4+ or CD8+ T cells sorted from blood, obtained in a trial of the OX40 agonist ivuxolimab. All receptors come from an adult with an advanced solid tumor such as melanoma, head and neck, liver or kidney cancer. Each CDR3 is given with its conserved first and last residue. The order of the fields is D gene, J gene, clone size, V gene, CDR3 DNA, CDR3 protein. D genes are given only for firm matches. The size entry is marked missing in some rows and otherwise reads once, few, many or a size class.

>-|TRBJ1-2|-|TRBV19
TGTGCCAGTAGTACCTCGGACTCGGGCGGCTATGGCTACACCTTC
CASSTSDSGGYGYTF
>-|TRBJ2-2|-|TRBV15
TGTGCCACCAGCGGGGCGGGCGGGGAGCTGTTTTTT
CATSGAGGELFF
>-|TRBJ1-5|once|TRBV27
TGTGCCAGCAGTTTAGGGACTAATCAGCCCCAGCATTTT
CASSLGTNQPQHF
>TRBD2|TRBJ2-3|-|TRBV9
TGTGCCAGCAGCGCCACTAGCGGGAGAGCAGATACGCAGTATTTT
CASSATSGRADTQYF
>-|TRBJ2-1|-|TRBV18
TGTGCCAGCTCACCTGGACAGAACAATGAGCAGTTCTTC
CASSPGQNNEQFF
>-|TRBJ1-2|-|TRBV5-6
TGTGCCAGCAGATCCGAGAGGGACGGCTCCGGACTCGGCTATGGCTACACCTTC
CASRSERDGSGLGYGYTF
>-|TRBJ1-2|few|TRBV28
TGTGCCAGCAGTTTAGGGGGGCTGGGCTACACCTTC
CASSLGGLGYTF
>-|TRBJ2-2|-|TRBV28
TGTGCCAGCAGTTTTGTCTCACCAACCGGGGAGCTGTTTTTT
CASSFVSPTGELFF
>-|TRBJ2-7|-|TRBV28
TGTGCCAGCAGTATTTCCTACGAGCAGTACTTC
CASSISYEQYF
>TRBD1|TRBJ1-2|-|TRBV27
TGTGCCAGCAGTTCCGGACAGGGGGCTAATGGCTACACCTTC
CASSSGQGANGYTF
>-|TRBJ2-1|-|TRBV4-1
TGCGCCAGCAGCCCGATACCTCAGGGGCATGAGCAGTTCTTC
CASSPIPQGHEQFF
>-|TRBJ2-1|-|TRBV4-3
TGCGCCAGCAGCCATGGCTTTGGACGTGAGCAGTTCTTC
CASSHGFGREQFF
>-|TRBJ2-2|-|TRBV5-6
TGTGCCAGCAGCTCGATCCGAAGGGACACCGGGGAGCTGTTTTTT
CASSSIRRDTGELFF
>TRBD1|TRBJ1-2|-|TRBV5-6
TGTGCCAGCACCATGACAGGGGGCCACGGCTACACCTTC
CASTMTGGHGYTF
>TRBD2|TRBJ2-1|-|TRBV7-9
TGTGCCAGCAACCTACGGACTAGCGGGAGAGGCAATGAGCAGTTCTTC
CASNLRTSGRGNEQFF
>TRBD1|TRBJ1-2|-|TRBV27
TGTGCCAGCAGTTTAGGGGCAGGGGGCTCTAACGGCTACACCTTC
CASSLGAGGSNGYTF
>TRBD2|TRBJ2-2|-|TRBV5-8
TGTGCCAGCAGCAATACACGACTAGCGCCCGGGGAGCTGTTTTTT
CASSNTRLAPGELFF
>-|TRBJ2-3|few|TRBV2
TGTGCCAGCAGTGAGGTGGAGGGGACCCCGTATTCCCCGTATTTT
CASSEVEGTPYSPYF
>TRBD2|TRBJ2-5|-|TRBV27
TGTGCCAGCAGTCCCCTAGCGGGAGTTGGGCCCCAGTACTTC
CASSPLAGVGPQYF
>TRBD2|TRBJ2-2|-|TRBV19
TGTGCCAGTACTTTGCTGGCTAGCGGGAACACCGGGGAGCTGTTTTTT
CASTLLASGNTGELFF
>-|TRBJ1-3|-|TRBV28
TGTGCCAGCAGTTTCCAGGGCTCTGGAAACACCATATATTTT
CASSFQGSGNTIYF
>-|TRBJ2-3|-|TRBV4-1
TGCGCCAGCAGCCAAGATGGCGGTAGGGATACGCAGTATTTT
CASSQDGGRDTQYF